This TCR beta chain was identified during a study of blood T cell repertoires in COVID-19. For the study at large: Acute and convalescent COVID-19 specimens originated in the United States, Italy and Spain.

Per the study methods: Estimation of nucleated cell counts was performed using reference gene primer amplification. Generated by immunoSEQ multiplex PCR, the TCRdb table keeps only in-frame clones and is missing some. V and J calls and clone size are those listed in that table; D and trimming were worked out from the DNA. Among 150,000 or so clones listed, around four fifths were seen once. This CDR3 spans 17 amino acids. Germline CDR1 and CDR2: SGHTA and FQGNSA. Trimming pared 2 bases from V and 6 bases from J, leaving 20 bases between. This TCR came from an elderly woman with acute or convalescent COVID-19. The rearrangement links TRBV7-2 to TRBJ1-5; TRBD1 might be the D (6 bases). Sequenced sample: peripheral blood. The CDR3 reads CASSLSTPSGVRQPQHF. The CDR3 DNA is TGTGCCAGCAGCTTATCGACCCCATCAGGGGTTCGTCAGCCCCAGCATTTT.